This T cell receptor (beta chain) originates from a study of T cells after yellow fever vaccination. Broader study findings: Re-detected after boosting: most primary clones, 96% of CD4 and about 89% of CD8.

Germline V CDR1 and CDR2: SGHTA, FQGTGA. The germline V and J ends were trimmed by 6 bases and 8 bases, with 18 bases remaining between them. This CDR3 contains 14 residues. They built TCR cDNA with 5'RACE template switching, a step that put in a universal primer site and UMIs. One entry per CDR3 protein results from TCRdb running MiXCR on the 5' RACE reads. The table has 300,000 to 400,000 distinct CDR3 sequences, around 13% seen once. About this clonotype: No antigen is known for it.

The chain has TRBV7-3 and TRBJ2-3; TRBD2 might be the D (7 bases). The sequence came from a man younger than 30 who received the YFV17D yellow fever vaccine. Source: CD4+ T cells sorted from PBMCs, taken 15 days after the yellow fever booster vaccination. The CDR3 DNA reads TGTGCCAGCAGGAACGGGGGGCGAGGAAGTACGCAGTATTTT. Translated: CASRNGGRGSTQYF.